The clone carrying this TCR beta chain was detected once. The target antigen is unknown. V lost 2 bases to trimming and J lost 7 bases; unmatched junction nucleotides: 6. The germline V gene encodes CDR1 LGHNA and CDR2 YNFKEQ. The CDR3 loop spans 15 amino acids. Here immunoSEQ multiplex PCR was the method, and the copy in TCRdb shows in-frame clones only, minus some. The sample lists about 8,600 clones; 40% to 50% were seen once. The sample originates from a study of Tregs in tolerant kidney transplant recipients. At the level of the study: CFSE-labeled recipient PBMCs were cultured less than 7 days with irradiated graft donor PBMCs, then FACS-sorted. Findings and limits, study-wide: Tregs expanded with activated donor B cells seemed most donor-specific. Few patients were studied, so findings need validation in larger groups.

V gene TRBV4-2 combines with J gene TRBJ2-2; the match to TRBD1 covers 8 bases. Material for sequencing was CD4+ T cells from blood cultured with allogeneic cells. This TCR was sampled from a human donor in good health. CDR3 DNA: TGTGCCAGCAGCCAACGCAGGGGGCTTTTCGGGGAGCTGTTTTTT. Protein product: CASSQRRGLFGELFF.